Shown below are 14 T cell receptor beta chains from a single sample sequenced in a study of lymphopenia after photon versus proton radiotherapy. Only in-frame clones appear in the TCRdb table, and some are missing; sequencing was by immunoSEQ multiplex PCR. The table includes approximately 66,000 clones, approximately 86% detected once. This sample comprised peripheral blood, obtained from a patient treated with photon-based radiotherapy. The receptors were gathered from a man aged 35 to 55 with gastric cancer.

This clone has a handful of counts. The chain links TRBV6-5 to TRBJ2-3; D gene unclear. V shed 0 bases and J shed 6 bases, with 7 bases lying between them. Germline V gene sequence: CDR1 MNHEY, CDR2 SVGAGI. CDR3 length: 13 amino acids. The CDR3 nucleotides read TGTGCCAGCAGTTACTCGTTAGGGGATACGCAGTATTTT. It encodes CASSYSLGDTQYF.

Comments on this clone: Mismatch with germline at one junction end may stem from a read error. This sequence joins TRBV7-7 and TRBJ2-5; a weak D match, TRBD1 (6 bases). This CDR3 is built from 14 residues. Germline loops: CDR1 SSHAT, CDR2 FNYEAQ (reference sequence). In nucleotides, the CDR3 is TGTGCTAGCAGCTTAGGACAGCTGGGGGAGACCCAGTACTTC. Translating gives CASSLGQLGETQYF.

V and J are TRBV2 and TRBJ1-2; D might be TRBD1 (6 bases). The CDR3 extends over 15 amino acids. V lost 1 base, J lost 6 bases, and 15 bases lay in between. Germline CDR1 SNHLY, CDR2 FYNNEI. CDR3 amino acids: CASSEGRGRGNGYTF. CDR3 nucleotide sequence: TGTGCCAGCAGTGAAGGCAGGGGAAGGGGGAATGGCTACACCTTC.

The chain joins TRBV29-1 to TRBJ1-2; no clear D. This CDR3 is built from 12 residues. V lost 4 bases and J lost 3, with 9 bases in between. Germline V lookup: CDR1 SQVTM, CDR2 ANQGSEA. CDR3 in DNA: TGCAGCGTTGCGGAAGGAGACTATGGCTACACCTTC. Translating it yields CSVAEGDYGYTF.

The chain recombines TRBV5-6 with TRBJ2-7; 9 bases align to TRBD1. The CDR3 runs 15 residues. Germline trimming cut 7 bases from V and 2 bases from J; bases unmatched to any gene: 10. Germline CDR1 and CDR2: SGHDT and YYEEEE. The CDR3 bases are TGTGCCAGCGGCAAAATCGGGACAGGGCCCTACGAGCAGTACTTC. This codes for CASGKIGTGPYEQYF.

The chain is built from TRBV19 and TRBJ1-5; no clear D. CDR3 length: 14 amino acids. The germline CDR1 and CDR2 sequences are LNHDA and SQIVND (reference sequence). Trimming stripped 3 bases from V and 0 bases from J, with 6 bases between. The CDR3 loop is CASSIHYSNQPQHF. The CDR3 DNA is TGTGCCAGTAGTATTCACTATAGCAATCAGCCCCAGCATTTT.

J is TRBJ2-7 and V is TRBV5-1; 11 nucleotides match TRBD2. Germline V gives CDR1 SGHRS, CDR2 YFSETQ. The CDR3 sequence is 13 residues long. The V and J ends lost 3 bases and 4 bases, in that order; junction bases with no gene match: 0. CDR3 loop: CASSWTSGYEQYF. In nucleotides, the CDR3 is TGCGCCAGCAGCTGGACTAGCGGGTACGAGCAGTACTTC.

V usage is TRBV19 and J usage is TRBJ1-5; unclear D gene. V lost 5 bases and J 4 bases, leaving 9 bases between the germline ends. The CDR3 totals 13 residues. Looked up from germline, CDR1 is LNHDA and CDR2 is SQIVND (reference sequence). The CDR3 reads CASSASGNQPQHF. The CDR3 DNA follows: TGTGCCAGTAGTGCCTCGGGAAATCAGCCCCAGCATTTT.

CDR3 loop: CASSPVRPDRGTGELFF. The CDR3 nucleotides read TGCGCCAGCAGCCCAGTCAGGCCGGACAGGGGCACCGGGGAGCTGTTTTTT. The genes are TRBV5-1 and TRBJ2-2, with 9 bases that match TRBD1. Germline CDR1 and CDR2: SGHRS and YFSETQ. The V and J ends lost 4 bases and 4 bases, in that order; junction bases with no gene match: 11. The length of the CDR3 is 17 residues.

This chain joins TRBV14 and TRBJ2-3; D is uncertain. The germline V and J ends were trimmed by 5 bases and 6 bases, with 18 bases remaining between them. Germline V gives CDR1 SGHDN, CDR2 FVKESK. This CDR3 spans 15 amino acids. The CDR3 DNA follows: TGTGCCAGCAGCTACCGATACACCCCCAGGGATACGCAGTATTTT. Protein sequence: CASSYRYTPRDTQYF.

The chain recombines TRBV5-5 with TRBJ1-4, with 8 nucleotides matching TRBD1. Germline V CDR1 and CDR2: SGHKS, YYEKEE (reference sequence). The trim removed 5 bases at V and 8 bases at J, leaving 14 bases unmatched. The CDR3 is made up of 16 amino acids. The CDR3 sequence: CASSSYGQGLEEKLFF. Written as DNA, the CDR3 is TGTGCCAGCAGTAGTTATGGACAGGGTTTGGAGGAAAAACTGTTTTTT.

The rearrangement links TRBV6-1 to TRBJ1-1; a possible D gene is TRBD1 (5 bases). Germline assignment: CDR1 MNHNS and CDR2 SASEGT. This CDR3 has 14 residues. V lost 10 bases and J lost 3, with 18 bases in between. CDR3 loop: CATHFAGGDTEAFF. Here the CDR3 DNA reads TGTGCCACCCATTTTGCGGGGGGGGACACTGAAGCTTTCTTT.

This chain connects TRBV9 to TRBJ2-7; D may be TRBD2 (6 bases). Per the germline V gene, CDR1 is SGDLS and CDR2 is YYNGEE. The V gene lost 0 bases and the J gene lost 2 bases, with 12 bases spanning the gap. The CDR3 loop spans 15 amino acids. CDR3 sequence reads: CASSVALGTPYEQYF. DNA of the CDR3: TGTGCCAGCAGCGTAGCTTTGGGGACTCCCTACGAGCAGTACTTC.

This clone is a singleton in its sample. The chain combines TRBV15 with TRBJ1-1; D remains ambiguous. This CDR3 contains 14 residues. Germline lookup yields CDR1 LNHNV and CDR2 YYDKDF (reference sequence). Deletions cut 0 bases from V and 3 bases from J, with 8 bases between. The chain's CDR3 is CATSRDYKDTEAFF. CDR3 nucleotide sequence: TGTGCCACCAGCAGAGATTATAAGGACACTGAAGCTTTCTTT.